Listed here are 20 T cell receptor beta chains from one sample, sequenced in a study of PD-1 blockade in classical Hodgkin lymphoma (dated by TCRdb to about 2020). Libraries were built with the immunoSEQ multiplex PCR assay. TCRdb carries this immuneACCESS record with in-frame sequences only. Its versions omit some clonotypes, under half of them owing to an unresolved V gene in the studies checked, with the rest unexplained. The sample yields about 110,000 clones; more than 70% were counted once. The ten most abundant clones make up roughly 19% of the sample. The time point label, read with the paper, signifies: cycle 4 day 1 (C4D1), after five to seven weeks of nivolumab. Every trial patient had relapsed after autologous stem cell transplantation, and cohorts A, B and C differed in prior brentuximab vedotin exposure. The source material was peripheral blood mononuclear cells (PBMCs), sampled before the fourth cycle of nivolumab. These TCRs come from a human donor with classical Hodgkin lymphoma.

DNA of the CDR3: TGTGCCAGCAGCCCGGGACTAGCGGGGTACAATGAGCAGTTCTTC. It encodes CASSPGLAGYNEQFF. The chain links TRBV6-1 to TRBJ2-1; 13 bases agree with TRBD2. Germline CDR1 is MNHNS and CDR2 is SASEGT. This CDR3 region has 15 residues. V trimming: 6 bases; J trimming: 4 bases; junction bases outside the gene matches: 3.

This chain connects TRBV6-6 to TRBJ2-7; 9 positions agree with TRBD1. Per the germline V gene, CDR1 is MNHNY and CDR2 is SVGAGI (reference sequence). CDR3 length: 14 residues. Germline trimming cut 7 bases from V and 2 bases from J; bases unmatched to any gene: 6. This CDR3 reads CASIDTGGTYEQYF. Written as DNA, the CDR3 is TGTGCCAGCATTGATACAGGGGGCACCTACGAGCAGTACTTC.

The V and J genes are TRBV4-1 and TRBJ2-1, with D perhaps matching TRBD1 (5 bases). The CDR3 is 15 amino acids. V was pared by 0 bases and J by 7 bases, with 13 bases between. From germline, CDR1 is MGHRA and CDR2 YSYEKL. The CDR3: CASSQEPYKGNEQFF. CDR3 sequence (DNA): TGCGCCAGCAGCCAAGAGCCCTATAAGGGGAATGAGCAGTTCTTC.

The chain links TRBV29-1 to TRBJ2-7; 10 positions agree with TRBD2. Trimming at V came to 0 bases and at J to 1 base, leaving 12 bases not matched to a gene. CDR1 is SQVTM and CDR2 is ANQGSEA in the germline V gene. The CDR3 totals 18 residues. The CDR3 DNA sequence: TGCAGCGTTGAAGATGCCCTCTCCGGGACTAGCGCTTCCTACGAGCAGTACTTC. Translated, it gives CSVEDALSGTSASYEQYF.

The chain links TRBV15 to TRBJ2-7; D remains unclear. Per germline, CDR1 LNHNV and CDR2 YYDKDF (reference sequence). V lost 0 bases and J 4 bases, leaving 7 bases between the germline ends. The CDR3 loop spans 13 amino acids. The CDR3, as DNA: TGTGCCACCAGCAGAGATCCGGTGTACGAGCAGTACTTC. The encoded protein is CATSRDPVYEQYF.

The chain employs TRBV5-4 and TRBJ1-1; maybe TRBD1 (5 bases). With 4 bases removed from V and 0 bases from J, the gap between germline ends came to 16 bases. This CDR3 has 16 residues. In germline, CDR1 is SGHNT, CDR2 YYREEE (reference sequence). The CDR3: CASSVAGGVLNTEAFF. CDR3 in DNA: TGTGCCAGCAGCGTCGCCGGGGGGGTCTTGAACACTGAAGCTTTCTTT. Together with reference TRBV5-4 and TRBJ1-1, the CDR3 gives the full variable domain: ETGVTQSPTHLIKTRGQQVTLRCSSQSGHNTVSWYQQALGQGPQFIFQYYREEENGRGNFPPRFSGLQFPNYSSELNVNALELDDSALYLCASSVAGGVLNTEAFFGQGTRLTVV.

The chain uses TRBV27 and TRBJ2-1, with a possible D match to TRBD1 (5 bases). The CDR3 is 17 amino acids. Deletions cut 1 base from V and 3 bases from J, with 16 bases between. Germline V lookup: CDR1 MNHEY, CDR2 SMNVEV (reference sequence). The CDR3 DNA follows: TGTGCCAGCAGTTTATTCCCACCTAATGACAGCTACAATGAGCAGTTCTTC. The encoded protein is CASSLFPPNDSYNEQFF.

This clone occurred many times. Written as DNA, the CDR3 is TGTGCCAGCAGTGAGACGAGGAACACTGAAGCTTTCTTT. Protein product: CASSETRNTEAFF. This rearrangement joins TRBV2 to TRBJ1-1; unclear D gene. V dropped 3 bases and J dropped 1 base, with 6 bases sitting between them. This CDR3 is built from 13 residues. The V gene's germline CDR1 is SNHLY and CDR2 FYNNEI. The full variable domain, with the rest looked up from reference TRBV2 and TRBJ1-1, is EPEVTQTPSHQVTQMGQEVILRCVPISNHLYFYWYRQILGQKVEFLVSFYNNEISEKSEIFDDQFSVERPDGSNFTLKIRSTKLEDSAMYFCASSETRNTEAFFGQGTRLTVV.

Only a few counts were recorded for this clone. The chain joins TRBV15 to TRBJ2-3; 10 bases are shared with TRBD2. Per germline, CDR1 LNHNV and CDR2 YYDKDF (reference sequence). CDR3 length: 16 residues. Trimming took 1 base from V and 2 from J; bases not matched to a gene: 3. The CDR3 region has the DNA TGTGCCACCAGCAGAGCCCTAGCGGGAGCCACAGATACGCAGTATTTT. Protein: CATSRALAGATDTQYF.

This clone was observed a single time. The chain uses TRBV14 and TRBJ1-2, with D unresolved. The CDR3 sequence is 13 residues long. V was cut by 1 base and J by 4 bases, with 7 bases left in between. Germline V CDR1 and CDR2: SGHDN, FVKESK. The CDR3 loop is CASSQVSGYGYTF. The DNA of the CDR3 is TGTGCCAGCAGCCAAGTATCTGGCTATGGCTACACCTTC.

This sequence joins TRBV28 and TRBJ1-1; D remains ambiguous. Germline CDR1 and CDR2: MDHEN and SYDVKM. V was trimmed by 4 bases and J by 5 bases, leaving 20 bases between them. The CDR3 contains 16 residues. In nucleotides, the CDR3 is TGTGCCAGCAGTTACTTCAGTATTCCCCCAATGACTGAAGCTTTCTTT. As protein: CASSYFSIPPMTEAFF.

The CDR3 nucleotides read TGTGCCAGCACCGAGTGGGGGTACAATGAGCAGTTCTTC. It is translated as CASTEWGYNEQFF. This rearrangement joins TRBV28 to TRBJ2-1; possibly TRBD1 or TRBD2 for D (5 bases each). Germline CDR1 MDHEN, CDR2 SYDVKM. Trimming left V 7 bases short and J 4 bases short, with 11 bases between. The CDR3 runs 13 residues. The full variable domain, with the rest looked up from reference TRBV28 and TRBJ2-1, is DVKVTQSSRYLVKRTGEKVFLECVQDMDHENMFWYRQDPGLGLRLIYFSYDVKMKEKGDIPEGYSVSREKKERFSLILESASTNQTSMYLCASTEWGYNEQFFGPGTRLTVL.

The chain uses TRBV5-1 and TRBJ1-4, with a possible D match to TRBD1 (5 bases). V lost 3 bases and J lost 8, with 14 bases in between. This CDR3 comprises 14 residues. The germline CDR1 and CDR2 sequences are SGHRS and YFSETQ. Here the CDR3 DNA reads TGCGCCAGCAGCTCCACGGGGGGTGAAGAAAAACTGTTTTTT. Translating gives CASSSTGGEEKLFF.

The chain employs TRBV4-1 and TRBJ2-7, with 9 bases aligning to TRBD1. The V segment lost 4 bases and the J segment 3 bases; nucleotides outside the gene matches: 10. Germline CDR1 and CDR2: MGHRA and YSYEKL. The CDR3 covers 16 residues. The CDR3 nucleotides read TGCGCCAGCAGCCGCACCGGGACAGGGAATTTCTACGAGCAGTACTTC. It is translated as CASSRTGTGNFYEQYF.

The CDR3 sequence: CASSTQTALLSHEQYF. As DNA, the CDR3 is TGCGCCAGCAGCACTCAGACAGCGCTCTTGAGCCACGAGCAGTACTTC. V usage is TRBV5-1 and J usage is TRBJ2-5; possible D gene TRBD1, 5 bases. The J call may be faulty, since TRBJ2-7 better matches the DNA end. Germline CDR1 is SGHRS and CDR2 is YFSETQ. The CDR3 covers 16 residues.

The chain is built from TRBV4-2 and TRBJ2-7; D is unresolved. Germline CDR1 reads LGHNA; CDR2 reads YNFKEQ. The CDR3 extends over 14 amino acids. V was pared by 0 bases and J by 2 bases, with 8 bases between. CDR3 DNA: TGTGCCAGCAGCCAAGAATATAGGCCCTACGAGCAGTACTTC. Its protein is CASSQEYRPYEQYF.

The chain recombines TRBV2 with TRBJ2-5; 9 bases are a match to TRBD1. J gave up 3 bases and V 4 bases, and 3 bases lay outside the gene matches. The CDR3 length is 14 residues. Germline V lookup: CDR1 SNHLY, CDR2 FYNNEI. The DNA of the CDR3 is TGTGCCAGCAGTGCGGGACAGGGAAAAGAGACCCAGTACTTC. Translating it yields CASSAGQGKETQYF.

This sequence joins TRBV11-2 and TRBJ1-1; D uncertain. Germline CDR1 SGHAT, CDR2 FQNNGV. The CDR3 consists of 14 residues. V was cut by 5 bases and J by 1 base, with 11 bases left in between. CDR3 nucleotides: TGTGCCAGCAGCCTCGTAGGTCCGAACACTGAAGCTTTCTTT. Its protein is CASSLVGPNTEAFF.

The rearrangement links TRBV6-5 to TRBJ2-7; 7 bases are a match to TRBD2. The germline V gene encodes CDR1 MNHEY and CDR2 SVGAGI. The CDR3 is 15 residues long. J gave up 3 bases and V 0 bases, and 5 bases lay outside the gene matches. DNA of the CDR3: TGTGCCAGCAGTTACTCGAGCCTAGCGGTCTACGAGCAGTACTTC. This translates into CASSYSSLAVYEQYF.

The chain combines TRBV6-6 with TRBJ2-5; the D is unclear. Per the germline V gene, CDR1 is MNHNY and CDR2 is SVGAGI (reference sequence). Trimming pared 2 bases from V and 2 bases from J, leaving 0 bases between. The length of the CDR3 is 11 residues. The DNA of the CDR3 is TGTGCCAGCAGTTACCAAGAGACCCAGTACTTC. It specifies CASSYQETQYF.